This entry is about one TCR beta chain. Its antigen remains unidentified. No base-level quality is on record; no much larger clone is a single base apart. The library was made by 5' RACE. The reads were generated on an Illumina HiSeq 2000. A universal primer binding site was introduced by template switching, and a unique molecular identifier was present in the final cDNA, enabling accurate counting of TCR cDNA molecules. First-strand cDNA for TCR alpha and beta chains was synthesized from specific primers in the conserved constant-segment region. Each cDNA library was double barcoded, with a SMART-Mk sample barcode plus Illumina barcodes, to control for contamination. TruSeq adapter sequences and Illumina sample barcodes were added in two successive PCR steps. The Illumina HiSeq platform was used with custom primers to sequence TCR alpha and beta cDNA libraries. The study's processing was this. MiGEC processed the raw reads to extract unique molecular identifiers, while MiXCR was used to determine the CDR3 positions. Recombination models were inferred per individual with the repgenHMM and IGoR tools using an EM algorithm. The analysis of shared clonotypes was done with the tcR package in R, with sharing normalized by the product of cloneset sizes. To study raw recombination without the effects of thymic and clonal selection, out-of-frame nonproductive sequences were analyzed. TCRdb reran the public reads through fastp at Q25 and MiXCR, keeping productive beta chains. CDR3 protein sequences are deduplicated, and each keeps its most common genes and DNA. For this entry, the V and J calls and clone size follow TCRdb and not the study's own pipeline. The sample profile shows 1.5 million to 2 million distinct CDR3 sequences; 32% of them were found once. The ten biggest clones cover around 0.3% of the sample.

The sample is drawn from a study of identical twins (dated by TCRdb to 2015 to 2016). For context, the study as a whole: TCR alpha and beta repertoires from monozygotic twins, unrelated adults of various ages and cord blood were deep-sequenced to test whether fetal clonotypes persist. To rule out contamination, replicate twin experiments were performed at different times with different library preparation protocols.

V is pared back by 0 bases and J by 5 bases, with 7 bases lying between the germline termini. The CDR3 starts with the cysteine, ends with the phenylalanine, and has 14 residues. Only the CDR3 DNA is retained, 42 bases long and in frame from the first base. From the germline V gene, CDR1 is ENHRY and CDR2 is SYGVKD. Only healthy Caucasian donors were included. Points the paper makes about the study in general: Zero-insertion analyses could be partly confounded by invariant T cells such as MAIT and iNKT, although diverse VJ usage argued against such confounding for most clonotypes. Because the same donors could not be followed over many years, the conclusions depended on cross-sectional statistical analysis. In monozygotic twins, recombination models systematically underestimated out-of-frame TCR alpha sharing, but the models matched the sharing seen between unrelated individuals. Out-of-frame TCR alpha sequences shared between twins showed an excess of low generation-probability sequences compared with coincidental sharing between unrelated individuals. The excess sharing between twins in beta out-of-frame sequences was weaker because fewer shared sequences reduced the signal-to-noise ratio. Abundant cord blood beta clonotypes had fewer insertions, young adult naive repertoires showed a similar but weaker trend, and memory repertoires showed no such trend.

The sequence was collected from a newborn girl in good health. Sequenced input: cord blood. The chain is made from TRBV10-3 and TRBJ2-2; perhaps TRBD1 is the D gene, with 5 bases matching. This receptor carries the CDR3 CAISESTATGELFF. At the DNA level, the sequence is TGTGCCATCAGTGAGTCGACAGCTACCGGGGAGCTGTTTTTT.